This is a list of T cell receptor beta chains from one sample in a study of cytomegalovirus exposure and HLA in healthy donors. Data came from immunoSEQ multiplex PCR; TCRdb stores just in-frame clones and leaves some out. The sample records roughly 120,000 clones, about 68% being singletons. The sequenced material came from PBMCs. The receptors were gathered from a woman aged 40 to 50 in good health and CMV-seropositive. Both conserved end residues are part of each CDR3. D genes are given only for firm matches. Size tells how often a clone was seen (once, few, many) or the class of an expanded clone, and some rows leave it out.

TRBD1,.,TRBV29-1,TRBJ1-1,CSAEGQLNTEAFF,TGCAGCGCGGAGGGACAGTTGAACACTGAAGCTTTCTTT
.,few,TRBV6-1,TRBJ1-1,CASSIASDTEAFF,TGTGCCAGCAGTATAGCATCGGATACTGAAGCTTTCTTT
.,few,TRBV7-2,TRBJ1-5,CASSRRDSSNQPQHF,TGTGCCAGCAGCCGAAGGGACTCTAGCAATCAGCCCCAGCATTTT
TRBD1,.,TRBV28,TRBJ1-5,CASSTTGDSNQPQHF,TGTGCCAGCAGTACAACAGGGGATAGCAATCAGCCCCAGCATTTT
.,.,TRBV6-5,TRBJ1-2,CASSYSGAGGYTF,TGTGCCAGCAGTTACTCGGGGGCGGGTGGCTACACCTTC
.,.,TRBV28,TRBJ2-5,CASSVREKETQYF,TGTGCCAGCAGTGTGAGGGAAAAAGAGACCCAGTACTTC
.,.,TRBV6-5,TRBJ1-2,CASSEGGHLYGYTF,TGTGCCAGCAGTGAAGGGGGACACCTCTATGGCTACACCTTC
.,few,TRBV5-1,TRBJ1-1,CASRTGTANTEAFF,TGCGCCAGCAGGACAGGAACAGCGAACACTGAAGCTTTCTTT
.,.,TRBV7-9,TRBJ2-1,CASSPRGLKGDEQFF,TGTGCCAGCAGCCCACGGGGACTCAAAGGGGATGAGCAGTTCTTC
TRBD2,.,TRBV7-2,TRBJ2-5,CASARPGSGTQETQYF,TGTGCCAGCGCCCGACCCGGGAGCGGGACTCAAGAGACCCAGTACTTC
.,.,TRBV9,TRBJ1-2,CASSAAPLTGNYGYTF,TGTGCCAGCAGCGCGGCCCCATTAACAGGAAACTATGGCTACACCTTC
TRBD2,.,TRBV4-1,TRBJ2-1,CASSQDLLAGAMLF,TGCGCCAGCAGCCAAGATCTGTTAGCGGGAGCTATGCTCTTC
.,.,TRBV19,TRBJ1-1,CASSLGTNLNTEAFF,TGTGCCAGTAGTCTCGGGACAAATTTGAACACTGAAGCTTTCTTT
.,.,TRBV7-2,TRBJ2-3,CASSLVGDTQYF,TGTGCCAGCAGCTTAGTCGGAGATACGCAGTATTTT
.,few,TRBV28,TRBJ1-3,CASSRLQGPGNTIYF,TGTGCCAGCAGTCGGTTACAGGGACCTGGAAACACCATATATTTT